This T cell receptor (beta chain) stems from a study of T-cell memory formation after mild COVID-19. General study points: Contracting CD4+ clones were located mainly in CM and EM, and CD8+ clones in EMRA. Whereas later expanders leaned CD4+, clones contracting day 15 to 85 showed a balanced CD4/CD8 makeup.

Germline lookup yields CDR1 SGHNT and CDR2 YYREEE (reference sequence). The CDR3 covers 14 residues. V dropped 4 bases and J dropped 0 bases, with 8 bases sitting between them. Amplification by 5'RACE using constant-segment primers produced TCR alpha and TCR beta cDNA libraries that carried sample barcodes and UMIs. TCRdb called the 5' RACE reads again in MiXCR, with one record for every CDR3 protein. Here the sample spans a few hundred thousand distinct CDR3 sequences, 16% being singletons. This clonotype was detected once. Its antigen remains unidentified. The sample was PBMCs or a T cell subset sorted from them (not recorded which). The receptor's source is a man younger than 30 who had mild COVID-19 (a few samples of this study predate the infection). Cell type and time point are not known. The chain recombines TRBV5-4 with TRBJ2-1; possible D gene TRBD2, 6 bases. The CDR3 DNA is TGTGCCAGCAGCGAGACTAGCTCCTACAATGAGCAGTTCTTC. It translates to CASSETSSYNEQFF.